The 20 T cell receptor beta chains listed next were all sequenced from one sample in a study of cytomegalovirus exposure and HLA in healthy donors. Libraries were prepared by immunoSEQ multiplex PCR; TCRdb keeps only in-frame clonotypes and omits some of them. The sample comprises about 120,000 clones, approximately 88% of which are singletons, and more than 1.5% rests with the top ten. Sample: PBMCs. Receptors were obtained from a woman between 18 and 30 years old in good health and CMV-seronegative.

CDR3 nucleotides: TGCGCCAGCAGCCAAGTTTCATCTACGAACACTGAAGCTTTCTTT. The encoded protein is CASSQVSSTNTEAFF. The chain carries TRBV4-1 and TRBJ1-1; no reliable D call. Germline CDR1 reads MGHRA; CDR2 reads YSYEKL. The V and J ends lost 1 base and 1 base respectively, with 10 bases between them. CDR3 size: 15 residues.

This chain links TRBV5-1 with TRBJ2-3; D is unresolved. The CDR3 has 14 amino acids. Trimming took 0 bases from V and 2 from J, leaving 7 bases between them. CDR1 and CDR2 (germline): SGHRS, YFSETQ. This CDR3 is CASSLGATTDTQYF. The CDR3 DNA sequence: TGCGCCAGCAGCTTGGGGGCTACCACAGATACGCAGTATTTT.

The chain couples TRBV5-1 to TRBJ2-3; D not resolved. Looked up from germline, CDR1 is SGHRS and CDR2 is YFSETQ. The CDR3 sequence is 15 residues long. V was cut by 0 bases and J by 3 bases, with 11 bases left in between. This CDR3 is CASSLVGSGTDTQYF. CDR3 DNA: TGCGCCAGCAGCTTGGTGGGTTCCGGGACAGATACGCAGTATTTT.

This clone came up once. The gene calls are TRBV19 and TRBJ1-2; D may be TRBD1 (5 bases). Trimming shortened V by 7 bases and J by 1 base, and 10 bases separated the two germline ends. The CDR3 covers 13 residues. The germline CDR1 and CDR2 sequences are LNHDA and SQIVND (reference sequence). CDR3 DNA: TGTGCCAGTACCGTGGGGGGTAACTATGGCTACACCTTC. Its translation is CASTVGGNYGYTF.

The V gene is TRBV7-2, the J gene TRBJ2-7; D is ambiguous. With 1 base removed from V and 6 bases from J, the gap between germline ends came to 19 bases. CDR1 and CDR2 from the germline V gene are SGHTA and FQGNSA. The CDR3 loop spans 16 amino acids. The CDR3 is CASSLDRYGFSIEQYF. CDR3 nucleotides: TGTGCCAGCAGCTTAGATCGGTACGGTTTCTCCATCGAGCAGTACTTC. The full variable domain, with the rest looked up from reference TRBV7-2 and TRBJ2-7, is GAGVSQSPSNKVTEKGKDVELRCDPISGHTALYWYRQSLGQGLEFLIYFQGNSAPDKSGLPSDRFSAERTGGSVSTLTIQRTQQEDSAVYLCASSLDRYGFSIEQYFGPGTRLTVT.

The chain joins TRBV5-4 to TRBJ2-7; D may be TRBD1 (6 bases). V lost 0 bases and J lost 6, with 13 bases in between. The CDR3 totals 14 residues. The germline V gene has CDR1 SGHNT and CDR2 YYREEE (reference sequence). The CDR3 region is CASSLALGGVEQYF. CDR3 in DNA: TGTGCCAGCAGCTTGGCCTTAGGGGGAGTCGAGCAGTACTTC.

The chain recombines TRBV28 with TRBJ1-3; no definite D call. Trimming stripped 7 bases from V and 0 bases from J, with 10 bases between. The CDR3 spans 14 residues. Per germline, CDR1 MDHEN and CDR2 SYDVKM. The chain's CDR3 is CASIPPISGNTIYF. The CDR3 DNA reads as TGTGCCAGCATACCACCTATCTCTGGAAACACCATATATTTT.

A single count supports this clone. CDR3 region: CASSFQGNTGELFF. Written as DNA, the CDR3 is TGTGCCAGCAGTTTCCAGGGGAACACCGGGGAGCTGTTTTTT. The chain joins TRBV6-5 to TRBJ2-2; D perhaps matches TRBD1 (5 bases). Germline-derived CDR1 and CDR2 are MNHEY and SVGAGI. Trimming took 4 bases from V and 1 from J, leaving 7 bases between them. The CDR3 has 14 amino acids.

This chain joins TRBV10-2 and TRBJ1-3; D is perhaps TRBD1 (6 bases). The CDR3 loop spans 18 amino acids. Trimming stripped 4 bases from V and 0 bases from J, with 19 bases between. The V gene's germline CDR1 is WSHSY and CDR2 SAAADI. The CDR3 loop is CASSAVGTWGSSGNTIYF. DNA for the CDR3: TGCGCCAGCAGTGCGGTTGGGACATGGGGAAGCTCTGGAAACACCATATATTTT.

V and J are TRBV25-1 and TRBJ2-7; D may be TRBD2 (6 bases). The CDR3 extends over 12 amino acids. CDR1 MGHDK and CDR2 SYGVNS come from the germline V gene. V lost 9 bases to trimming and J lost 7 bases, with 16 bases between them. CDR3 protein: CASGDLSYEQYF. CDR3 DNA: TGTGCCAGTGGGGACTTGTCATATGAGCAGTACTTC.

The rearrangement joins TRBV5-1 to TRBJ2-7, with a tentative D call TRBD2 (5 bases). Germline V gene data show CDR1 as SGHRS and CDR2 as YFSETQ. The length of the CDR3 is 13 residues. V lost 7 bases and J 0 bases, leaving 11 bases between the germline ends. In nucleotides, the CDR3 is TGCGCCAGCCACCTAGGGAGCTCCTACGAGCAGTACTTC. Translation gives CASHLGSSYEQYF.

This chain connects TRBV9 to TRBJ2-1; 7 nucleotides line up with TRBD2. The germline V gene encodes CDR1 SGDLS and CDR2 YYNGEE. Trimming removed 7 bases from V and 5 bases from J; junction bases left unmatched: 6. CDR3 length: 13 residues. The CDR3 sequence is CASRRGTNNEQFF. The CDR3 coding sequence is TGTGCCAGCCGGCGCGGGACTAACAATGAGCAGTTCTTC.

The J gene is TRBJ2-7, the V gene TRBV5-6; no firm D call. The CDR3 is made up of 14 amino acids. Trimming removed 2 bases from V and 5 bases from J, with 14 bases in between. The germline CDR1 and CDR2 sequences are SGHDT and YYEEEE. The CDR3, as DNA: TGTGCCAGCAGCTTCCGGGTCGGCGTAAACGAGCAGTACTTC. Protein product: CASSFRVGVNEQYF.

J is TRBJ2-7 and V is TRBV5-1, with 10 bases lining up with TRBD1. Germline loops: CDR1 SGHRS, CDR2 YFSETQ. V was pared by 4 bases and J by 2 bases, with 6 bases of the junction left unmatched. This CDR3 region has 15 residues. CDR3 protein: CASSPWDRGAYEQYF. CDR3 coding DNA: TGCGCCAGCAGCCCTTGGGACAGGGGCGCCTACGAGCAGTACTTC.

The rearrangement joins TRBV27 to TRBJ1-2; a possible D gene is TRBD1 (5 bases). Trimming removed 0 bases from V and 4 bases from J, with 21 bases in between. Germline V gene data show CDR1 as MNHEY and CDR2 as SMNVEV (reference sequence). The CDR3 totals 18 residues. In DNA, the CDR3 is TGTGCCAGCAGTTTATCGGGGGGATACAGAACCAGCTTCTATGGCTACACCTTC. Its translation: CASSLSGGYRTSFYGYTF.

This rearrangement joins TRBV6-5 to TRBJ1-4; 8 nucleotides agree with TRBD1. Per germline, CDR1 MNHEY and CDR2 SVGAGI. The CDR3 consists of 14 residues. V lost 6 bases, J lost 5 bases, and 5 bases stayed unmatched. The CDR3 region is CASSRTGQNEKLFF. CDR3 sequence (DNA): TGTGCCAGCAGCCGGACAGGGCAAAATGAAAAACTGTTTTTT.

The chain carries TRBV6-1 and TRBJ1-5; D may be TRBD1 (6 bases). CDR1 and CDR2 (germline): MNHNS, SASEGT. Trimming stripped 6 bases from V and 7 bases from J, with 13 bases between. The CDR3 contains 13 residues. CDR3 loop: CASRAGEGQPQHF. CDR3 sequence (DNA): TGTGCCAGCAGAGCAGGGGAGGGGCAGCCCCAGCATTTT.

This sequence joins TRBV7-8 and TRBJ1-2, with TRBD1 as a possible D gene (6 bases). CDR3 length equals 19 residues. Trimming took 1 base from V and 2 from J, leaving 23 bases between them. The germline V gene encodes CDR1 SGHVS and CDR2 FQNEAQ. CDR3 protein: CASSLVRRQGRGRNYGYTF. In DNA, the CDR3 is TGTGCCAGCAGCTTAGTACGTCGGCAGGGGAGGGGGAGAAACTATGGCTACACCTTC.

This sequence joins TRBV7-9 and TRBJ1-5, with 8 positions matching TRBD1. This CDR3 is 15 amino acids long. V shed 5 bases and J 0 bases; nucleotides not matched to a gene: 3. The germline gives CDR1 SEHNR, CDR2 FQNEAQ (reference sequence). The CDR3 sequence is CASSRTGNSNQPQHF. DNA of the CDR3: TGTGCCAGCAGCCGGACAGGGAATAGCAATCAGCCCCAGCATTTT. Looking up the rest from reference TRBV7-9 and TRBJ1-5 gives the full variable domain: DTGVSQNPRHKITKRGQNVTFRCDPISEHNRLYWYRQTLGQGPEFLTYFQNEAQLEKSRLLSDRFSAERPKGSFSTLEIQRTEQGDSAMYLCASSRTGNSNQPQHFGDGTRLSIL.

V is TRBV7-9 and J is TRBJ1-1; D is unresolved. This CDR3 has 13 residues. V was clipped by 1 base and J by 6 bases, with 9 bases between them. CDR1 is SEHNR, CDR2 FQNEAQ, per germline (reference sequence). Written as DNA, the CDR3 is TGTGCCAGCAGCTTAGTGGCGGGGTCTGAAGCTTTCTTT. This encodes CASSLVAGSEAFF.